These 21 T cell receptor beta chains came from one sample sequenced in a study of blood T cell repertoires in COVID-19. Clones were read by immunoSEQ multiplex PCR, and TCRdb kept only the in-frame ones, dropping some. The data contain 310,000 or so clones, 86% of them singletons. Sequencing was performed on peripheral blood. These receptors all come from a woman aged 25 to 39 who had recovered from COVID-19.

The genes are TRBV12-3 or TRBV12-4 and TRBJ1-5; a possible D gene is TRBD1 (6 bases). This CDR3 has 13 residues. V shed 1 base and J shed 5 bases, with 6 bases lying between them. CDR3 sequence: CASSLGGHQPQHF. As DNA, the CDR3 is TGTGCCAGCAGTTTAGGGGGGCATCAGCCCCAGCATTTT.

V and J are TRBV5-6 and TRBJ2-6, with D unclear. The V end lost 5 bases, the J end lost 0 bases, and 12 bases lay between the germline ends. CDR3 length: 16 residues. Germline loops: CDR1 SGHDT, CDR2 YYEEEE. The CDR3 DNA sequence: TGTGCCAGCAGGTTGCAGGCGACCTCTGGGGCCAACGTCCTGACTTTC. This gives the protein CASRLQATSGANVLTF.

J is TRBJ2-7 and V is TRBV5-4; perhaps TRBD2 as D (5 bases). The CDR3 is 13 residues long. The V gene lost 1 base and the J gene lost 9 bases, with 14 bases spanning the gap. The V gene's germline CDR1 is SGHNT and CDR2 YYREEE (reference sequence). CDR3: CASSLSADEGQYF. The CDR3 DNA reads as TGTGCCAGCAGCTTGTCGGCAGACGAGGGGCAGTACTTC.

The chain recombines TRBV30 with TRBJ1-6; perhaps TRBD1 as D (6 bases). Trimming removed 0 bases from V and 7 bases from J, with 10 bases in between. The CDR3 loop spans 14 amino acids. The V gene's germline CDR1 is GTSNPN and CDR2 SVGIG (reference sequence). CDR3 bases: TGTGCCTGGAGTGTAAACAGGGACAATTCACCCCTCCACTTT. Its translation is CAWSVNRDNSPLHF.

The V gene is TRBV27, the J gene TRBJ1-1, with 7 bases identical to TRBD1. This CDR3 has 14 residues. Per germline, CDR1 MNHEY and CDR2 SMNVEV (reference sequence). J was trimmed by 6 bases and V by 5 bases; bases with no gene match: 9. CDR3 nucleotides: TGTGCCAGCAGTCCAGCCTTAGGGGGCGCTGAAGCTTTCTTT. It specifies CASSPALGGAEAFF.

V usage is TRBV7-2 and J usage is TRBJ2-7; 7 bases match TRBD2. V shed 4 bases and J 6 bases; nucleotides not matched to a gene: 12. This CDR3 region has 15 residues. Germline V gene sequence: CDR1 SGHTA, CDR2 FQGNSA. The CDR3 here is CASSWGGRRVGEQYF. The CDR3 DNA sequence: TGTGCCAGCAGCTGGGGGGGAAGGAGGGTGGGCGAGCAGTACTTC.

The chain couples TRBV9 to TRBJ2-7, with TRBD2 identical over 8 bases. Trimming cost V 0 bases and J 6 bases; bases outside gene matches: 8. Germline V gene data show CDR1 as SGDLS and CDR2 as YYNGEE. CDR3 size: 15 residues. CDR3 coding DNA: TGTGCCAGCAGCGTAGGGACGGGAGGGCCAAGCGAGCAGTACTTC. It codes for CASSVGTGGPSEQYF.

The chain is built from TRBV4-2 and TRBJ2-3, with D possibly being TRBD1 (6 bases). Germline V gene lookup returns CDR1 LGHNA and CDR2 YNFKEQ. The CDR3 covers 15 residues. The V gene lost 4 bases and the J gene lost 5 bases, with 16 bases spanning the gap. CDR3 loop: CASSLIQGEKDTQYF. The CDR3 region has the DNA TGTGCCAGCAGCCTAATACAGGGCGAGAAAGATACGCAGTATTTT.

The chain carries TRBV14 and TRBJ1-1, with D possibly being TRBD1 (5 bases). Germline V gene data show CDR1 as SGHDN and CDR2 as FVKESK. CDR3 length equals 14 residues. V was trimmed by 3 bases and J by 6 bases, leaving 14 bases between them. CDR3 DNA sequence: TGTGCCAGCAGCCAGAGGCAGGGCTGGGCTGAAGCTTTCTTT. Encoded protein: CASSQRQGWAEAFF.

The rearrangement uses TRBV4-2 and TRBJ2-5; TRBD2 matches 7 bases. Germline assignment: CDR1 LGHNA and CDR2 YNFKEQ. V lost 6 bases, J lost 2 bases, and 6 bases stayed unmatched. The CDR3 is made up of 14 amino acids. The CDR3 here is CASSRGGDQETQYF. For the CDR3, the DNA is TGTGCCAGCAGTCGGGGAGGGGATCAAGAGACCCAGTACTTC.

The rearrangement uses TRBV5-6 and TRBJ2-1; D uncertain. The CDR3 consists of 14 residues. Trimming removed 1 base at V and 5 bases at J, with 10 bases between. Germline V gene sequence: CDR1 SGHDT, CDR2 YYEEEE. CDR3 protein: CASSLLATDNEQFF. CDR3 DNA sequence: TGTGCCAGCAGCTTGTTAGCAACGGACAATGAGCAGTTCTTC.

CDR3 protein: CASSPEEGSYNEQFF. The CDR3 DNA is TGTGCCAGCAGCCCCGAGGAGGGATCCTACAATGAGCAGTTCTTC. This chain links TRBV27 with TRBJ2-1, with D tentatively TRBD2 (6 bases). V gave up 6 bases and J gave up 1 base, with 13 bases separating them. The germline V gene encodes CDR1 MNHEY and CDR2 SMNVEV (reference sequence). CDR3 length: 15 amino acids.

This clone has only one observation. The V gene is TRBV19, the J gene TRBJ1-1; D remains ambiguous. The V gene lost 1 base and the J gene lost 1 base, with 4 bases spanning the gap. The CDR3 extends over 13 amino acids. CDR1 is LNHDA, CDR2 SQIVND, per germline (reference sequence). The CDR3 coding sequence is TGTGCCAGTAGTATAGGGCCGAACACTGAAGCTTTCTTT. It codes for CASSIGPNTEAFF.

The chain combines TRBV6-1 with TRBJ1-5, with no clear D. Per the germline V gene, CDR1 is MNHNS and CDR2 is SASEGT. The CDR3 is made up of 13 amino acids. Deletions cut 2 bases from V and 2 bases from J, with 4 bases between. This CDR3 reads CASSESGNQPQHF. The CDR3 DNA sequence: TGTGCCAGCAGTGAATCCGGCAATCAGCCCCAGCATTTT.

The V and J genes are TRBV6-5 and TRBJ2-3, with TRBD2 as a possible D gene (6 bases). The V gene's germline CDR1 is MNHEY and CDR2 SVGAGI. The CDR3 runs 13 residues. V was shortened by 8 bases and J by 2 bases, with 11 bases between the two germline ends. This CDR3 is CASGGRPTDTQYF. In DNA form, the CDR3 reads TGTGCCAGCGGGGGGAGACCCACAGATACGCAGTATTTT.

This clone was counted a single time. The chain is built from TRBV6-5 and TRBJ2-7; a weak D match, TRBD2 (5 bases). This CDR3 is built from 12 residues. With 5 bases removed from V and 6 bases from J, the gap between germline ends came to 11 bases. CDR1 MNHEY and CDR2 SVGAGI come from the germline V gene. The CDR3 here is CASSLLGGEQYF. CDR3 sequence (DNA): TGTGCCAGCAGTCTCCTAGGAGGCGAGCAGTACTTC.

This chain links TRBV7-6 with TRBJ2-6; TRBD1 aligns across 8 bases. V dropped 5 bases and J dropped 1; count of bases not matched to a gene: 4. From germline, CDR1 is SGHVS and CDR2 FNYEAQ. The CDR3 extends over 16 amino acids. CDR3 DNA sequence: TGTGCCAGCAGCACCGGGACAGGTTCTGGGGCCAACGTCCTGACTTTC. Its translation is CASSTGTGSGANVLTF.

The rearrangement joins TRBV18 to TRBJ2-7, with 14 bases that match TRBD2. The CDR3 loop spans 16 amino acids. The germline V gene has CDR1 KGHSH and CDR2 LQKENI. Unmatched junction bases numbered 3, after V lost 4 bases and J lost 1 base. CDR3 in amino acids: CASSRGTSGSSYEQYF. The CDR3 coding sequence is TGTGCCAGCTCACGAGGGACTAGCGGGAGTTCCTACGAGCAGTACTTC.

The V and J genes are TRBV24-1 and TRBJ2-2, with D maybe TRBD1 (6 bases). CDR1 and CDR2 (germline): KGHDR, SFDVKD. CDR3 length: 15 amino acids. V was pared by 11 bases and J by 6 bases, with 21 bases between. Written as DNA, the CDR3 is TGTGCCATTATGAAATCCCAGGGGACGGCCGGGGAGCTGTTTTTT. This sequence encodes CAIMKSQGTAGELFF.

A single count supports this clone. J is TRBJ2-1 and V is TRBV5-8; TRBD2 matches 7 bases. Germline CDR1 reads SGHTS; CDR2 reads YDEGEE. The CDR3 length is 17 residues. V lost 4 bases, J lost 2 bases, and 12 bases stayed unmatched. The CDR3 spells CASSRGGAGRAYNEQFF. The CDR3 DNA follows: TGTGCCAGCAGCCGAGGTGGAGCGGGAAGGGCCTACAATGAGCAGTTCTTC.

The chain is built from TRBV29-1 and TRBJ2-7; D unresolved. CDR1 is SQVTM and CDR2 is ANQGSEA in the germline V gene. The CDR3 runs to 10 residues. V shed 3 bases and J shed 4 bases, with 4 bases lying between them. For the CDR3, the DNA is TGCAGCGTTGAGTTATACGAGCAGTACTTC. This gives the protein CSVELYEQYF.